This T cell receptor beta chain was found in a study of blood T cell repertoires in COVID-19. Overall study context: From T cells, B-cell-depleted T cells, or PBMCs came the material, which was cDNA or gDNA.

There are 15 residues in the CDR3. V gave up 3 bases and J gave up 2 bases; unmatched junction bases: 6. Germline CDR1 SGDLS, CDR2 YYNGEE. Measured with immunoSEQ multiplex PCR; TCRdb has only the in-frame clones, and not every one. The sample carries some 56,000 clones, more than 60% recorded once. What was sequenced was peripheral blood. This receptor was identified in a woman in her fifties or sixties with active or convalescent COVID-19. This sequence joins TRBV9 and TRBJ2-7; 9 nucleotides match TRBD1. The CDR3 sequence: CASSAGQGPTYEQYF. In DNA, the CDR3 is TGTGCCAGCAGCGCCGGACAGGGGCCGACCTACGAGCAGTACTTC.